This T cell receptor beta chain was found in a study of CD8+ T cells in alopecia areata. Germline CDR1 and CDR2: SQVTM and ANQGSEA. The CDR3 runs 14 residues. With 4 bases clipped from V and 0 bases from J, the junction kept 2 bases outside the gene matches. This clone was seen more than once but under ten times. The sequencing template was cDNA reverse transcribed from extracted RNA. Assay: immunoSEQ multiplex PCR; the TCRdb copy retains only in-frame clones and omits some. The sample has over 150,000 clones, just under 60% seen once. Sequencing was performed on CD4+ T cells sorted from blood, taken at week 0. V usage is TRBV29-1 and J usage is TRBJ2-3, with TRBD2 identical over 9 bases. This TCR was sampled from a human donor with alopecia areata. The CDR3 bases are TGCAGCGTTGGACTAGCGGCCAGCACAGATACGCAGTATTTT. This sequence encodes CSVGLAASTDTQYF.